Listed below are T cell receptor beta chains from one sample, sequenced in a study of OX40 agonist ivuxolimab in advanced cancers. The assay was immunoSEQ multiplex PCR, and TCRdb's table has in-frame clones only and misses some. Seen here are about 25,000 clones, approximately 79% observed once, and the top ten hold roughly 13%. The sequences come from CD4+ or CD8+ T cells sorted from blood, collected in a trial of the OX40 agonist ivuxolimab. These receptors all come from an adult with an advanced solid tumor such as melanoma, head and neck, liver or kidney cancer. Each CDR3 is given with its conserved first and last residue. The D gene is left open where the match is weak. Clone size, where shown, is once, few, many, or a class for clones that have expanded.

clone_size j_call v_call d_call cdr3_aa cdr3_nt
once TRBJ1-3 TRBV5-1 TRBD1 CASSTPGGGNTIYF TGCGCCAGCAGCACGCCAGGGGGCGGAAACACCATATATTTT
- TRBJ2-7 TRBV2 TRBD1 CASRPTGGYEQYF TGTGCCAGCAGGCCGACAGGGGGCTACGAGCAGTACTTC
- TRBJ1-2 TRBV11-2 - CASSLDESPFF TGTGCCAGCAGCTTAGATGAGAGTCCCTTCTTC
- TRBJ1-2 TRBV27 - CASSPTLAGGYTF TGTGCCAGCAGTCCGACCCTGGCGGGGGGCTACACCTTC
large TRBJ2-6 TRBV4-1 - CASSQSGGLEVYGANVLTF TGCGCCAGCAGCCAATCAGGGGGGCTAGAAGTTTACGGGGCCAACGTCCTGACTTTC
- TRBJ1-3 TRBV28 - CASSFGGQFGNTIYF TGTGCCAGCAGTTTCGGAGGGCAGTTTGGAAACACCATATATTTT
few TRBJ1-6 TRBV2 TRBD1 CASSGTGVNSPLHF TGTGCCAGCAGTGGGACAGGGGTCAATTCACCCCTCCACTTT
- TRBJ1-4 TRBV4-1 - CASSQGTDSNEKLFF TGCGCCAGCAGCCAAGGGACGGACTCTAATGAAAAACTGTTTTTT
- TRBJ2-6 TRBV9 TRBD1 CASSPFLTGSSGANVLTF TGTGCCAGCAGCCCATTTTTGACAGGGAGCTCTGGGGCCAACGTCCTGACTTTC
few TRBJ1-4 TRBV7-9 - CAGQPLEKLFF TGTGCCGGCCAGCCCCTTGAAAAACTGTTTTTT
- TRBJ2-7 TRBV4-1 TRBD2 CASSYRTSIAYEQYF TGCGCCAGCAGCTACCGGACTAGCATCGCCTACGAGCAGTACTTC
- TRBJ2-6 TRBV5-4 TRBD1 CASSSPTGTGLSGANVLTF TGTGCCAGCAGCTCGCCTACCGGGACAGGGCTCTCTGGGGCCAACGTCCTGACTTTC
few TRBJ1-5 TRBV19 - CASSMSRYSNQPQHF TGTGCCAGTAGTATGAGCAGGTATAGCAATCAGCCCCAGCATTTT
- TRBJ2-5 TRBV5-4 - CASSLIGSKGRMTQYF TGTGCCAGCAGCTTAATCGGGTCCAAGGGGCGCATGACCCAGTACTTC
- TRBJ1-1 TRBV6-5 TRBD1 CASSQTGQLNTEAFF TGTGCCAGCAGTCAAACGGGACAGCTGAACACTGAAGCTTTCTTT
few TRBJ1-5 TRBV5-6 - CASRGSRESQPQHF TGTGCCAGCAGGGGGTCCAGGGAAAGTCAGCCCCAGCATTTT
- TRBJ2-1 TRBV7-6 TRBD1 CASSWGQGFHNEQFF TGTGCCAGCAGCTGGGGACAGGGGTTCCACAATGAGCAGTTCTTC
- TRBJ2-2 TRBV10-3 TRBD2 CAISRGTSIGELFF TGTGCCATCAGTCGTGGGACTAGCATCGGGGAGCTGTTTTTT
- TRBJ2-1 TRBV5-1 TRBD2 CASSPGLASTYNEQFF TGCGCCAGCAGCCCAGGACTAGCTTCCACCTACAATGAACAGTTCTTC
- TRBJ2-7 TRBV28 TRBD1 CASSSGTGGGEQYF TGTGCCAGCAGTTCCGGGACAGGGGGCGGCGAGCAGTACTTC
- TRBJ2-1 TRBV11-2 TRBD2 CASSLVGGAGLSYNEQFF TGTGCCAGCAGCTTAGTGGGAGGGGCAGGGCTCTCCTACAATGAGCAGTTCTTC
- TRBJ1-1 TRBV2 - CASSDRYTEAFF TGTGCCAGCAGCGACAGATACACTGAAGCTTTCTTT
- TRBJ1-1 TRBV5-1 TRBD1 CASSRQGITEAFF TGCGCCAGCAGCCGACAGGGGATCACTGAAGCTTTCTTT
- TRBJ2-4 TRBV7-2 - CASSSPLSGGRAKNIQYF TGTGCCAGCAGCTCACCCCTGAGTGGGGGCCGGGCCAAAAACATTCAGTACTTC
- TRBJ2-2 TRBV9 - CASSEVADTGELFF TGTGCCAGCAGCGAGGTAGCAGACACCGGGGAGCTGTTTTTT
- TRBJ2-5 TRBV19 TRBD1 CASSATGWRETQYF TGTGCCAGTAGTGCGACAGGGTGGCGAGAGACCCAGTACTTC
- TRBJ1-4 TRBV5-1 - CASSFQGSTNEKLFF TGCGCCAGCAGCTTCCAGGGATCCACTAATGAAAAACTGTTTTTT
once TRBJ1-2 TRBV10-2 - CASSELDTDYGYTF TGCGCCAGCAGTGAGTTGGACACCGACTATGGCTACACCTTC
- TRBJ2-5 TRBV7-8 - CASSLVPAGETQYF TGTGCCAGCAGCTTAGTACCGGCAGGGGAGACCCAGTACTTC
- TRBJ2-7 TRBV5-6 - CASSKLGQEILYEQYF TGTGCCAGCAGCAAACTGGGGCAGGAGATTCTCTACGAGCAGTACTTC
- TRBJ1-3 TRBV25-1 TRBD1 CASSAGGQGVRGNTIYF TGTGCCAGCAGTGCGGGAGGACAGGGGGTTCGTGGAAACACCATATATTTT
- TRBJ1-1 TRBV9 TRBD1 CASSVTGGVNTEAFF TGTGCCAGCAGCGTTACAGGGGGCGTAAACACTGAAGCTTTCTTT
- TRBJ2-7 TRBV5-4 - CASSLWAGFSYEQYF TGTGCCAGCAGCTTGTGGGCAGGGTTCTCCTACGAGCAGTACTTC
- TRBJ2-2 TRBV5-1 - CASSLDGGYAGELFF TGCGCCAGCAGCCTTGACGGGGGCTACGCCGGGGAGCTGTTTTTT
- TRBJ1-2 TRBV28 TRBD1 CASSAGGYGYTF TGTGCCAGCAGCGCAGGGGGCTATGGCTACACCTTC
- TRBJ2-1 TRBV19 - CATSIAVYNEQFF TGTGCCACCTCAATCGCAGTTTACAATGAGCAGTTCTTC
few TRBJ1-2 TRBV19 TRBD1 CASSRQGAAGYTF TGTGCCAGTAGTAGACAGGGGGCAGCTGGCTACACCTTC
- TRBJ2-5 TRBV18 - CASSREETQYF TGTGCCAGCTCACGAGAAGAGACCCAGTACTTC
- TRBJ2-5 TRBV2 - CASSVLQKKETQYF TGTGCCAGCAGTGTCTTACAGAAAAAAGAGACCCAGTACTTC
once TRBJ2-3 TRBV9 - CASSVTTGVRTDTQYF TGTGCCAGCAGCGTTACTACCGGGGTCCGCACAGATACGCAGTATTTT
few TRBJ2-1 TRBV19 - CASSKDLRSSYNEQFF TGTGCCAGTAGTAAGGACTTACGAAGCTCCTACAATGAGCAGTTCTTC
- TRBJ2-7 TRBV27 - CAISEQGSGYEQYF TGTGCCATCAGTGAGCAGGGGTCGGGTTACGAGCAGTACTTC
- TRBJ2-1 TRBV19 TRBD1 CASSIEGTGGRNEQFF TGTGCCAGTAGTATAGAGGGGACAGGGGGTAGGAATGAGCAGTTCTTC
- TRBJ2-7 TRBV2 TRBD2 CASSGTSGSNSYEQYF TGTGCCAGCAGTGGGACTAGCGGTTCGAACTCCTACGAGCAGTACTTC
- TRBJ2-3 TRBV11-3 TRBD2 CASSRRTAGLAGTDTQYF TGTGCCAGCAGCAGACGAACAGCCGGACTAGCTGGCACAGATACGCAGTATTTT
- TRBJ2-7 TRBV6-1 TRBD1 CASAGTVAYEQYF TGTGCCAGCGCCGGGACAGTGGCTTACGAGCAGTACTTC
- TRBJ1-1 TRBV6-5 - CASSAGWTEAFF TGTGCCAGCAGTGCAGGGTGGACTGAAGCTTTCTTT
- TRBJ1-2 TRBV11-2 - CASSLEPTNYGYTF TGTGCCAGCAGCTTAGAACCGACTAACTATGGCTACACCTTC
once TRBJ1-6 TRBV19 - CASSIGQRNSPLHF TGTGCCAGTAGTATTGGACAGCGTAATTCACCCCTCCACTTT
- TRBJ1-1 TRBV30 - CAWSRVYTEAFF TGTGCCTGGAGCCGGGTCTACACTGAAGCTTTCTTT
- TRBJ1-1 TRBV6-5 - CASSLILPGPAEAFF TGTGCCAGCAGCCTGATACTACCCGGCCCGGCTGAAGCTTTCTTT
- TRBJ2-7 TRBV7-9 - CASSLEFGRGRTYEQYF TGTGCCAGCAGCTTAGAGTTCGGCAGAGGGAGGACCTACGAGCAGTACTTC
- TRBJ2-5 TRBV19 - CASSMRTGERTQETQYF TGTGCCAGTAGTATGCGAACAGGAGAAAGGACCCAAGAGACCCAGTACTTC
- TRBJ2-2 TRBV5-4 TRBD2 CASSPGTKATGELFF TGTGCCAGCAGCCCCGGGACTAAGGCGACCGGGGAGCTGTTTTTT
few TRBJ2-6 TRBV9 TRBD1 CASSAGQGGGANVLTF TGTGCCAGCAGCGCCGGACAGGGGGGAGGGGCCAACGTCCTGACTTTC